This record looks at one TCR beta chain sequence and its context. Profiling relied on immunoSEQ multiplex PCR, and the TCRdb table lists in-frame clones only, not all of them. Of around 470,000 clones in the sample, roughly 88% were seen once. The sample originates from a study of blood T cell repertoires in COVID-19. Germline values: CDR1 SGHKS, CDR2 YYEKEE (reference sequence). V was trimmed by 1 base and J by 3 bases, leaving 13 bases between them. The CDR3 runs to 15 residues. The source of this sequence is a man aged 18-30 years who had recovered from COVID-19. Sequencing was performed on PBMCs or T cells enriched from blood (not recorded which). This chain uses TRBV5-5 with TRBJ2-5; tentative D call: TRBD1 (6 bases). The CDR3 DNA is TGTGCCAGCAGCTTGTCTCCGGACAGAAAAGAGACCCAGTACTTC. Encoded protein: CASSLSPDRKETQYF.